This T cell receptor beta chain was sequenced in a study of blood T cell repertoires in COVID-19. Across the whole study: From T cells, B-cell-depleted T cells, or PBMCs came the material, which was cDNA or gDNA.

Germline CDR1 is ENHRY and CDR2 is SYGVKD. Losses at the gene ends were 7 bases for V and 0 bases for J; bases not matched to a gene: 12. The CDR3 spans 18 residues. A Seattle source enrolled patients during active infection and followed them longitudinally. In the authors' workflow: Amplification of reference gene primers was used by the study to estimate nucleated cell counts. Repertoires were generated with immunoSEQ multiplex PCR, while TCRdb's copy carries only in-frame clones and drops some. V and J calls and clone size are those listed in that table; D and trimming were worked out from the DNA. The top ten clones hold about a third of a sample with about 46,000 clones, over 75% of them seen once.

The chain combines TRBV10-3 with TRBJ2-3; the match to TRBD2 covers 11 bases. The sequence was collected from a woman older than 75 with COVID-19, enrolled during active disease. Specimen: peripheral blood. The CDR3: CAIKNRGLAETSTDTQYF. The CDR3 DNA follows: TGTGCCATCAAGAACAGGGGACTAGCGGAAACTAGCACAGATACGCAGTATTTT.